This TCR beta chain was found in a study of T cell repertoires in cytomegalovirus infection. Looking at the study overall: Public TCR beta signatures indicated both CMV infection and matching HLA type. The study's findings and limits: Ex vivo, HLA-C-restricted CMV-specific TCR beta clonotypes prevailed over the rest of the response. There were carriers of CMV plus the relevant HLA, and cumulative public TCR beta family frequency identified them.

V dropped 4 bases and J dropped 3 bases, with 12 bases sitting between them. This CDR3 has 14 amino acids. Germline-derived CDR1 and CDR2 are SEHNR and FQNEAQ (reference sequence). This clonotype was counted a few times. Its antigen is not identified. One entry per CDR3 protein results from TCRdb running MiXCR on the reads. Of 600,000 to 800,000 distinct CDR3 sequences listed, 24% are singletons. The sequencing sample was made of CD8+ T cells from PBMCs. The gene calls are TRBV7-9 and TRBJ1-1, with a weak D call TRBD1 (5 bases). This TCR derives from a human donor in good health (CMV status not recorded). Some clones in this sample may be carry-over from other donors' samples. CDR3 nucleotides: TGTGCCAGCAGCTCGAGGGGCCGAGACACTGAAGCTTTCTTT. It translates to CASSSRGRDTEAFF.